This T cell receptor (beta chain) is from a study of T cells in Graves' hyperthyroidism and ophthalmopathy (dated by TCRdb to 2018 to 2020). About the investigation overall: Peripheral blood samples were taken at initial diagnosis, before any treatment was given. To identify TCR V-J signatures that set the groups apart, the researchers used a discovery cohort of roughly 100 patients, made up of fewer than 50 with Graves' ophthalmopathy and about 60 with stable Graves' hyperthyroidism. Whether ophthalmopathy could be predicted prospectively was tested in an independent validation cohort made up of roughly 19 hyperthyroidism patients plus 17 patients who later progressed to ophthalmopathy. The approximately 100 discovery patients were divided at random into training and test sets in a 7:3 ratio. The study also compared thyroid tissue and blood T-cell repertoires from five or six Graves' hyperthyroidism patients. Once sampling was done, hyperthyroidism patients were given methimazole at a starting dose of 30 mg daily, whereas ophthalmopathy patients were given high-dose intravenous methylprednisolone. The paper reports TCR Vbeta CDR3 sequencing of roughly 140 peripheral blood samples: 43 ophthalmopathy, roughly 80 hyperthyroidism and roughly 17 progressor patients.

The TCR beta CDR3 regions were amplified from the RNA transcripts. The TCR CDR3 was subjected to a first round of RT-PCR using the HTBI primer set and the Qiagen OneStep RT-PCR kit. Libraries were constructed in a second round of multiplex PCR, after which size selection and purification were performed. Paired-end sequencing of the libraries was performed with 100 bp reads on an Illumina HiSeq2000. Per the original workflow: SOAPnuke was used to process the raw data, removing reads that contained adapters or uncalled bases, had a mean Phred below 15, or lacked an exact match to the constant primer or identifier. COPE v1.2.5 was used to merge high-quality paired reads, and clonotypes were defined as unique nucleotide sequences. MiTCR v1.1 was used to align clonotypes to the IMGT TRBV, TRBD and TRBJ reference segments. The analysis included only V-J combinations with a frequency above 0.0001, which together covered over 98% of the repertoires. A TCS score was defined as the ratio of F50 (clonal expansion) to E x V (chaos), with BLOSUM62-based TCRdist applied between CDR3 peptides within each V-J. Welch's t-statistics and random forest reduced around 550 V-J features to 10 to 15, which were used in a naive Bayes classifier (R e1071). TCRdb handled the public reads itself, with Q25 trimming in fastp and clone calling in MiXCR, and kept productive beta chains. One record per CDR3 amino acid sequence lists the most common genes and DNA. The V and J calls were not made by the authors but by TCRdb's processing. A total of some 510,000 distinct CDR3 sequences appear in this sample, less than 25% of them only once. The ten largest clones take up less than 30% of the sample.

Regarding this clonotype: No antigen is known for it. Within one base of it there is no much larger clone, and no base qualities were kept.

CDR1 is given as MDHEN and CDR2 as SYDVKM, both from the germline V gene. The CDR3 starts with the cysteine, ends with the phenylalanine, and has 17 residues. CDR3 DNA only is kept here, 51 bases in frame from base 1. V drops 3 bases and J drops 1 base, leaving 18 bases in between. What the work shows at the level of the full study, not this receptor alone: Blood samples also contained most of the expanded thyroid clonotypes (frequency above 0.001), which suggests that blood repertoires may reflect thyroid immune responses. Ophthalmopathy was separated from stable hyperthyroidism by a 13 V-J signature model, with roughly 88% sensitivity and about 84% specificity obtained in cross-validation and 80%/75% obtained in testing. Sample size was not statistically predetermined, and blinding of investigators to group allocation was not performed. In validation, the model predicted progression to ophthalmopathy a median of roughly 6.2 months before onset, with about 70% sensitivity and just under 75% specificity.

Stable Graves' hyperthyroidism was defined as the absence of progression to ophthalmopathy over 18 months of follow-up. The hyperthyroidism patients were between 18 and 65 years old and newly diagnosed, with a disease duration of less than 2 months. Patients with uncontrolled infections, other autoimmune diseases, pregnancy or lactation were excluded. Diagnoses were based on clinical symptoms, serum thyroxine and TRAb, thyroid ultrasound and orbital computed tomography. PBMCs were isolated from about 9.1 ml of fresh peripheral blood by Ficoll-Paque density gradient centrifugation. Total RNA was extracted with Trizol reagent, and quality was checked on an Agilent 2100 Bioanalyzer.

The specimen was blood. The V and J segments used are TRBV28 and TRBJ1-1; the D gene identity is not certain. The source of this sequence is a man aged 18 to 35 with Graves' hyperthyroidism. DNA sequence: TGTGCCAGCAGTTTCCCGACTCGGAGGGAACCGAACACTGAAGCTTTCTTT. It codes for CASSFPTRREPNTEAFF.